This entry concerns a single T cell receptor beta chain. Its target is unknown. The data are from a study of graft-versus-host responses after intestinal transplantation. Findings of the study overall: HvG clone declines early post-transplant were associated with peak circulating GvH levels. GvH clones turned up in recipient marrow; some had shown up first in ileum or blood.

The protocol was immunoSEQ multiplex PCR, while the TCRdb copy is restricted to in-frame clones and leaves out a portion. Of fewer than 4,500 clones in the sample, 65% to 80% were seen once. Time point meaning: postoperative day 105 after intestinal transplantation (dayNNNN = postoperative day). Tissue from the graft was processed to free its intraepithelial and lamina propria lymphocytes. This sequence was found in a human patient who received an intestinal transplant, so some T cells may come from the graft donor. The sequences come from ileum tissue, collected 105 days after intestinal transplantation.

The CDR3, as DNA: TGTGCCAGCAGTGAAAGACAGGGTTGGGAGCAGTACTTC. Amino acids: CASSERQGWEQYF. V usage is TRBV6-1 and J usage is TRBJ2-7, with TRBD1 matching 7 bases. V lost 2 bases, J lost 7 bases, and 5 bases stayed unmatched. The germline gives CDR1 MNHNS, CDR2 SASEGT. This CDR3 is built from 13 residues.